The 5 T cell receptor beta chains in this list originate from one sample, sequenced in a study of blood T cell repertoires in COVID-19. TCRdb's table, derived via immunoSEQ multiplex PCR, lists solely in-frame clones and lacks some. The sample holds around 250,000 clones, more than 80% seen once. Sequencing was carried out using PBMCs or T cells enriched from blood (not recorded which). Receptor source: a man over 45 who had been exposed to COVID-19.

The genes are TRBV7-8 and TRBJ1-3; no clear D gene. The CDR3 has 15 residues. Germline CDR1 reads SGHVS; CDR2 reads FQNEAQ. V gave up 1 base and J gave up 0 bases, with 7 bases separating them. For the CDR3, the DNA is TGTGCCAGCAGCTTAGAGAGCTTCTCTGGAAACACCATATATTTT. It translates to CASSLESFSGNTIYF.

The rearrangement joins TRBV5-1 to TRBJ1-1; tentatively, D is TRBD1 (6 bases). Trimming cost V 10 bases and J 1 base, with 17 bases left between them. Per germline, CDR1 SGHRS and CDR2 YFSETQ. The CDR3 has 14 residues. CDR3 loop: CAVGPGQPNTEAFF. In DNA, the CDR3 is TGCGCCGTCGGTCCTGGACAGCCGAACACTGAAGCTTTCTTT.

The genes are TRBV7-2 and TRBJ2-7, with TRBD1 identical over 10 bases. Germline lookup yields CDR1 SGHTA and CDR2 FQGNSA. The CDR3 runs to 15 residues. With V trimmed by 3 bases and J by 7 bases, 9 bases remained unmatched. For the CDR3, the DNA is TGTGCCAGCAGCTTCTGGGACAGGGGAGTGAGGGAGCAGTACTTC. Amino acid sequence: CASSFWDRGVREQYF.

The chain joins TRBV11-2 to TRBJ1-2; D not resolved. This CDR3 is built from 13 residues. V lost 3 bases, J lost 2 bases, and 7 bases lay in between. Germline CDR1 reads SGHAT; CDR2 reads FQNNGV. The CDR3 reads CASSFGGNYGYTF. The CDR3 DNA follows: TGTGCCAGCAGCTTTGGAGGGAACTATGGCTACACCTTC.

V usage is TRBV5-1 and J usage is TRBJ2-1, with 12 nucleotides matching TRBD2. The CDR3 length is 15 residues. CDR1 and CDR2 from the germline V gene are SGHRS and YFSETQ. J gave up 7 bases and V 4 bases, and 6 bases lay outside the gene matches. The CDR3 region is CASSNPLAGGNEQFF. CDR3 nucleotides: TGCGCCAGCAGCAATCCCCTAGCGGGAGGGAATGAGCAGTTCTTC.